This entry features one T cell receptor (beta chain) sequence. These data come from a study of early T cells in non-severe SARS-CoV-2 infection. TCRdb re-analysed the 5' RACE reads in MiXCR, keeping a single row per CDR3 protein. The table includes about 79,000 distinct CDR3 sequences, less than 15% detected once. The TCR originated in an adult who was a healthcare worker with PCR-confirmed SARS-CoV-2 infection or an uninfected control (not recorded which). Sample: whole blood.

The CDR3 coding sequence is TGTGCCAGCAGCCAAGATTTTGGTGGGCCGGATGGAGGAAGAAGCTATGGCTACACCTTC. Translating gives CASSQDFGGPDGGRSYGYTF. V usage is TRBV4-2 and J usage is TRBJ1-2; no clear D gene. The CDR3 is 20 residues long. CDR1 and CDR2 from the germline V gene are LGHNA and YNFKEQ. With 0 bases removed from V and 4 bases from J, the gap between germline ends came to 27 bases.